This TCR beta chain was recovered during a study of blood T cells in healthy people across ages. The V gene's germline CDR1 is SQVTM and CDR2 ANQGSEA. The CDR3 runs 13 residues. V was pared by 7 bases and J by 5 bases, with 17 bases between. Combining a sample-barcoded 5' primer with a J-beta primer mix, a second PCR ran for roughly 7 to 11 cycles. TCRdb reanalysed the 5' RACE reads using MiXCR and keeps one entry per CDR3 protein. Counted here are roughly 1.4 million distinct CDR3 sequences, around 55% occurring once; the ten biggest clones make up approximately 7%. Study-wide results and caveats: Naive CD4+ cells and diversity were both higher in long-lived donors than in aged donors. Observed TCR beta diversity showed a strong correlation with the percentage of naive T cells as measured by flow cytometry.

This clonotype was seen a single time. Its antigen is as yet unknown. Sequenced material: blood. This rearrangement joins TRBV29-1 to TRBJ2-5; D gene uncertain. This TCR was sampled from a young man in good health. The CDR3 loop is CSGAQLGSETQYF. CDR3 DNA: TGCAGCGGGGCCCAGCTTGGTTCCGAGACCCAGTACTTC.